The 5 T cell receptor beta chains below all came from one sample that was sequenced in a study of T cell responses to AZD1222 COVID-19 vaccine. Clones were sequenced by immunoSEQ multiplex PCR, and TCRdb holds only the in-frame ones, with some missing. The top ten clones hold 0.95% to 1.2% of a sample with approximately 46,000 clones, around 90% of them seen once. The sample consisted of peripheral blood, taken 28 days after the second AZD1222 dose. The receptors come from an adult who received the AZD1222 COVID-19 vaccine.

Here the CDR3 DNA reads TGCAGTGCTAGTCTGCAGGGGCGGACGTATTTGGATGAGCAGTTCTTC. Amino acids: CSASLQGRTYLDEQFF. V is TRBV20-1 and J is TRBJ2-1, with D possibly being TRBD1 (6 bases). Between the trimmed V and J ends, which lost 3 bases and 8 bases, there was a span of 23 bases. The CDR3 is made up of 16 amino acids. Germline V gene lookup returns CDR1 DFQATT and CDR2 SNEGSKA (reference sequence).

The chain has TRBV19 and TRBJ1-1; D gene uncertain. This CDR3 is built from 13 residues. CDR1 is LNHDA, CDR2 SQIVND, per germline (reference sequence). Trimming removed 5 bases from V and 11 bases from J, with 18 bases in between. The CDR3 region has the DNA TGTGCCAGTAGTGGGCAGCTAGCCTCAGAGGCTTTCTTT. This encodes CASSGQLASEAFF.

This chain connects TRBV6-6 to TRBJ1-6; D not certain. This CDR3 spans 14 amino acids. Trimming cost V 5 bases and J 10 bases, with 15 bases left between them. CDR1 MNHNY and CDR2 SVGAGI come from the germline V gene (reference sequence). The DNA of the CDR3 is TGTGCCAGCAGTAGGAGGGATAGAGGATCACCCCTCCACTTT. Translating it yields CASSRRDRGSPLHF.

This clone was seen once. The chain combines TRBV18 with TRBJ2-1, with a tentative D call TRBD2 (5 bases). The CDR3 spans 17 residues. The ends were cut back, 3 bases at V and 0 bases at J, with 15 bases in the middle. Germline CDR1 reads KGHSH; CDR2 reads LQKENI. CDR3 residues: CASSPSLGAGSYNEQFF. CDR3 in DNA: TGTGCCAGCTCACCTTCGCTCGGCGCGGGCTCCTACAATGAGCAGTTCTTC.

The V call is TRBV19, the J call TRBJ1-1, with a possible D match to TRBD1 (6 bases). Trimming took off 5 bases at V and 7 bases at J, with 14 bases between the two ends. This CDR3 comprises 13 residues. The germline V gene encodes CDR1 LNHDA and CDR2 SQIVND (reference sequence). The DNA for the CDR3 is TGTGCCAGTAGTTTGCACCGAGGGGGTGAAGCTTTCTTT. Translated, it gives CASSLHRGGEAFF.